The text below deals with one TCR beta chain. Its antigen is still unknown. It has no much larger one-base neighbor in the sample; base qualities were not kept. For sequencing of the TCRbeta CDR3 region, genomic DNA was extracted from the sorted cells. The immunoSEQ Assay was used to sequence the TCRbeta CDR3 regions. TCRdb obtained this table from immuneACCESS and retained in-frame rearrangements with V and J assigned. These tables miss some clones; where compared with another copy, unresolved V genes account for less than half of the shortfall, and the remainder is unexplained. The sample has approximately 75,000 clones on record, more than 75% of them singletons. 5.5% to 7% of the sample is in the top ten clones. The trial excluded patients who had a history of autoimmune disease or who were on systemic immunosuppression. Peripheral blood for TCR sequencing was drawn from every dose cohort at baseline, at cycle 4 day 1 and at cycle 7 day 1. Samples came from an open-label, multicenter, first-in-human phase I dose-escalation trial of ivuxolimab. The trial enrolled adults with locally advanced or metastatic head and neck squamous cell, hepatocellular, melanoma or renal cell carcinoma. CD4+ and CD8+ T cells were sorted separately from peripheral blood before TCR sequencing.

The sample comes from a study of OX40 agonist ivuxolimab in advanced cancers. Regarding the study in general: Ivuxolimab was a fully human IgG2 agonistic monoclonal antibody targeting the costimulatory receptor OX40 (CD134). Intravenous ivuxolimab was administered to patients every 2 weeks at six dose levels: 0.01, 0.1, 0.3, 1.5, 3 and 10 mg/kg. Among the approximately 50 dose-escalation patients, about 19 had hepatocellular carcinoma, about 15 melanoma, 9 renal cell carcinoma and 9 head and neck cancer. In the dose-escalation cohort, 82.7% of patients were male, and the mean age was roughly 60 years, with a range of 23 to 79. Prior anti-PD-1, anti-PD-L1 or anti-CTLA-4 therapy was permitted, and checkpoint inhibitors had been received by less than 45% of dose-escalation patients. Partial responses occurred in three dose-escalation patients: two with cutaneous melanoma and one with hepatocellular carcinoma. The point of sequencing TCRbeta in the periphery was to test whether ivuxolimab changed TCR sequence diversity and drove clonal T-cell expansion. The paper covers the monotherapy dose-escalation part of the phase I ivuxolimab trial, which included N = 52 patients.

Results and caveats for the whole study, not just this receptor: Partial responders in the 0.1-3.0 mg/kg groups had among the lowest normalized peripheral clonal expansion, especially among CD8+ T cells. Clonal expansion of both CD4+ and CD8+ blood T cells was observed from baseline to week 6 at doses 0.1 to 3.0 mg/kg. Which antigens the clonally expanded peripheral T cells were specific for was not determined. Low levels of normalized T-cell clonal expansion were also seen in some nonresponding patients. After ivuxolimab, more expanded clones were found on average in CD8+ T cells than in CD4+ T cells.

The CDR3 has 15 amino acids, counting the end cysteine and phenylalanine. The read is trimmed to its CDR3 DNA, 45 bases read in frame from base 1. Per the germline V gene, ENHRY is the CDR1 and SYGVKD is the CDR2. V loses 0 bases of germline sequence and J loses 8 bases, and the interval between the two ends is 14 bases. The receptor was derived from an adult with an advanced solid tumor such as melanoma, head and neck, liver or kidney cancer. The chain links TRBV10-3 with TRBJ2-1; the D gene remains uncertain. The specimen was CD4+ or CD8+ T cells sorted from blood, collected in a trial of the OX40 agonist ivuxolimab. The CDR3 amino acid sequence is: CAISESPTSYHEQFF. The nucleotide sequence reads as follows: TGTGCCATCAGTGAGTCTCCGACCAGCTATCATGAGCAGTTCTTC.